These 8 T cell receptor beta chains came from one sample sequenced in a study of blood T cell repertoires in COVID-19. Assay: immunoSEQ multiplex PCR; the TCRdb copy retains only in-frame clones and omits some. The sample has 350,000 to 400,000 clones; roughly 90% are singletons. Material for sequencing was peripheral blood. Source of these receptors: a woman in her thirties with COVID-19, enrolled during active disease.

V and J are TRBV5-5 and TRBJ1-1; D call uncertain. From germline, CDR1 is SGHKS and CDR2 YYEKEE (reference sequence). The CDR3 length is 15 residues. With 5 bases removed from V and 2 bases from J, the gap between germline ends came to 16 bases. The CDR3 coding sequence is TGTGCCAGCAGGCAGTTATCCCGAACCAACACTGAAGCTTTCTTT. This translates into CASRQLSRTNTEAFF.

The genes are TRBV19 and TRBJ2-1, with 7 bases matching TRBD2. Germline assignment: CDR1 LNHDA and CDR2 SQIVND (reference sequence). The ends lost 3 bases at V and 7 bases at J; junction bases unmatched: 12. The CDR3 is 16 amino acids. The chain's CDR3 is CASSIRDYDYPNEQFF. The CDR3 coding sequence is TGTGCCAGTAGTATCAGGGACTACGATTACCCTAATGAGCAGTTCTTC.

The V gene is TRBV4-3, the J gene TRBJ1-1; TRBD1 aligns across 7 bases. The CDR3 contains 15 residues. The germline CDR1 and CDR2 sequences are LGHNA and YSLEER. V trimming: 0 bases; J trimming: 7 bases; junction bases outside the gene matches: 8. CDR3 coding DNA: TGCGCCAGCAGCCAAGATTTAGTAGGACAGGATGAAGCTTTCTTT. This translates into CASSQDLVGQDEAFF.

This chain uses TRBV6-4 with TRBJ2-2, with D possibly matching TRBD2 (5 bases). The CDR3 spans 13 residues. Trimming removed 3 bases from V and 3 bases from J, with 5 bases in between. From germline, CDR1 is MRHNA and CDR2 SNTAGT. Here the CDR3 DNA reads TGTGCCAGCAGTGAGAGGGACACCGGGGAGCTGTTTTTT. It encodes CASSERDTGELFF.

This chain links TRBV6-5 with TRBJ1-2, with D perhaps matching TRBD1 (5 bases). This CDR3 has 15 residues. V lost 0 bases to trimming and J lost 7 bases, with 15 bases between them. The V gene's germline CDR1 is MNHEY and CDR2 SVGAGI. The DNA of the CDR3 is TGTGCCAGCAGTTACTCCTTTGGGGCGCAAGGTGGCTACACCTTC. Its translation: CASSYSFGAQGGYTF.

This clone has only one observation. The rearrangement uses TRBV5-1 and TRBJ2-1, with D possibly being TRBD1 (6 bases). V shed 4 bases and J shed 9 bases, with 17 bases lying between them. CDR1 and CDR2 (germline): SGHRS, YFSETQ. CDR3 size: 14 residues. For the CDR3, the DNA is TGCGCCAGCAGCGAGGCCATGCGAGGGGGTGAGCAGTTCTTC. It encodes CASSEAMRGGEQFF.

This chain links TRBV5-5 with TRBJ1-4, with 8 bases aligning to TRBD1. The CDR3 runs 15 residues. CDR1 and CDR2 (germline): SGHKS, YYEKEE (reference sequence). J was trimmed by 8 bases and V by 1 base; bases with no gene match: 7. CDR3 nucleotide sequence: TGTGCCAGCAGCTTGATCCGGGACAGGCCGGAAAAACTGTTTTTT. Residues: CASSLIRDRPEKLFF.

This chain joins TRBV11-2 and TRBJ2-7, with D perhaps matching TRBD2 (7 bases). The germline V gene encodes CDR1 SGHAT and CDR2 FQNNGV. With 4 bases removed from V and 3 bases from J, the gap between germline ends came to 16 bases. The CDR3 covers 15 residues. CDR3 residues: CASSSPRGAYYEQYF. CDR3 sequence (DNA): TGTGCCAGCAGCTCTCCCCGGGGGGCCTACTACGAGCAGTACTTC.